Listed here are 19 T cell receptor beta chains from one sample, sequenced in a study of T cell changes during pregnancy in multiple sclerosis. Sequencing was performed with immunoSEQ multiplex PCR; in TCRdb, only in-frame clones are kept and a portion is missing. The repertoire holds around 35,000 clones, approximately 87% seen once, with 4.5% in the top ten. The sequenced sample was CD8+ T cells from peripheral blood mononuclear cells, obtained after pregnancy. The receptors here all came from a female donor with multiple sclerosis, enrolled in a pregnancy study.

This clone came up once. The chain has TRBV5-1 and TRBJ1-1; 7 positions match TRBD1. The CDR3 has 13 amino acids. V was pared by 4 bases and J by 4 bases, with 4 bases of the junction left unmatched. CDR1 is SGHRS, CDR2 YFSETQ, per germline. Written as DNA, the CDR3 is TGCGCCAGCAGCGTGGACAGGATCACTGAAGCTTTCTTT. Encoded protein: CASSVDRITEAFF.

The CDR3 DNA reads TGTGCCAGCAGCGTAGCTTCTGGACAGAGGACCTACGAGCAGTACTTC. It is translated as CASSVASGQRTYEQYF. The chain has TRBV9 and TRBJ2-7, with D possibly TRBD1 on 6 matching bases. CDR1 is SGDLS, CDR2 YYNGEE, per germline. The CDR3 totals 16 residues. V lost 0 bases and J 2 bases, leaving 15 bases between the germline ends.

The chain has TRBV6-6 and TRBJ2-7; 11 bases line up with TRBD1. J lost 13 bases, V lost 6 bases, and 11 bases had no gene match. The germline CDR1 and CDR2 sequences are MNHNY and SVGAGI (reference sequence). The CDR3 loop spans 13 amino acids. DNA of the CDR3: TGTGCCAGCAGCTTACGGGGACAGGGGGGGGAATACTTC. It translates to CASSLRGQGGEYF.

The chain is built from TRBV15 and TRBJ2-7; TRBD1 aligns across 10 bases. Germline lookup yields CDR1 LNHNV and CDR2 YYDKDF (reference sequence). The trim removed 3 bases at V and 5 bases at J, leaving 4 bases unmatched. The CDR3 has 14 residues. Written as DNA, the CDR3 is TGTGCCACCAGCAGCCGGGACAGGGGACACGAGCAGTACTTC. Translating it yields CATSSRDRGHEQYF.

This chain links TRBV27 with TRBJ2-3, with D possibly matching TRBD1 (6 bases). Germline values: CDR1 MNHEY, CDR2 SMNVEV (reference sequence). Trimming left V 6 bases short and J 0 bases short, with 19 bases between. The CDR3 covers 17 residues. The CDR3 sequence is CASSPPPGVPSTDTQYF. As DNA, the CDR3 is TGTGCCAGCAGCCCCCCCCCAGGGGTCCCTAGCACAGATACGCAGTATTTT.

There are many counts of this clone. This CDR3 reads CASSLDGAGGERYGYTF. The CDR3, as DNA: TGCGCCAGCAGCTTGGATGGTGCAGGGGGCGAAAGATATGGCTACACCTTC. V is TRBV5-1 and J is TRBJ1-2; 8 positions match TRBD1. CDR1 is SGHRS, CDR2 YFSETQ, per germline. The trim removed 0 bases at V and 5 bases at J, leaving 12 bases unmatched. The CDR3 consists of 17 residues.

This clone was observed a handful of times. The chain combines TRBV4-2 with TRBJ2-7; 9 bases map to TRBD2. The germline V gene encodes CDR1 LGHNA and CDR2 YNFKEQ. This CDR3 region has 15 residues. V lost 5 bases, J lost 4 bases, and 9 bases stayed unmatched. CDR3 residues: CASSSLSSGEYEQYF. In nucleotides, the CDR3 is TGTGCCAGCAGCTCGCTTTCTAGCGGGGAGTACGAGCAGTACTTC.

The V and J genes are TRBV5-6 and TRBJ1-2; D possibly corresponds to TRBD1 (6 bases). The V end lost 3 bases, the J end lost 4 bases, and 16 bases lay between the germline ends. Germline V lookup: CDR1 SGHDT, CDR2 YYEEEE. The CDR3 is made up of 15 amino acids. The CDR3 loop is CASSSAGAAGYGYTF. In nucleotides, the CDR3 is TGTGCCAGCAGCTCCGCGGGGGCAGCGGGCTATGGCTACACCTTC.

The chain couples TRBV7-9 to TRBJ2-2, with D perhaps TRBD2 (7 bases). V dropped 9 bases and J dropped 6 bases, with 17 bases sitting between them. The CDR3 is made up of 14 amino acids. Germline assignment: CDR1 SEHNR and CDR2 FQNEAQ (reference sequence). Here the CDR3 DNA reads TGTGCCAGTTTGACGTCCGGGGGGCCCGGGGAGCTGTTTTTT. It translates to CASLTSGGPGELFF.

This sequence joins TRBV5-4 and TRBJ1-1; 9 nucleotides align to TRBD1. This CDR3 has 13 residues. The V gene end was trimmed by 0 bases and the J gene end by 8 bases; junction bases not matched to a gene: 2. CDR1 and CDR2 (germline): SGHNT, YYREEE (reference sequence). The CDR3 reads CASSLGQGVEAFF. DNA of the CDR3: TGTGCCAGCAGCTTGGGACAGGGGGTCGAAGCTTTCTTT.

The chain couples TRBV25-1 to TRBJ1-1, with 8 nucleotides matching TRBD1. This CDR3 has 15 amino acids. Losses at the gene ends were 5 bases for V and 5 bases for J; bases not matched to a gene: 10. Germline V CDR1 and CDR2: MGHDK, SYGVNS. The CDR3 DNA reads TGTGCCAGCAGTTCCCGGACAGGGTCGGGGACTGAAGCTTTCTTT. This encodes CASSSRTGSGTEAFF.

The chain employs TRBV25-1 and TRBJ2-5, with TRBD2 matching 7 bases. The CDR3 is 13 residues long. The germline gives CDR1 MGHDK, CDR2 SYGVNS. The V segment lost 4 bases and the J segment 7 bases; nucleotides outside the gene matches: 6. The CDR3 nucleotides are TGTGCCAGCAGTGGTGAAGGGAGGGTGACCCAGTACTTC. It translates to CASSGEGRVTQYF.

This rearrangement joins TRBV27 to TRBJ1-2, with 9 bases that match TRBD1. Germline V lookup: CDR1 MNHEY, CDR2 SMNVEV (reference sequence). The CDR3 is made up of 16 amino acids. Trimming took 0 bases from V and 6 from J; bases not matched to a gene: 8. The chain's CDR3 is CASSLSSTGGTDGYTF. In DNA form, the CDR3 reads TGTGCCAGCAGTTTATCTTCAACAGGGGGCACCGATGGCTACACCTTC.

J is TRBJ2-7 and V is TRBV4-3, with D uncertain. The CDR3 contains 15 residues. Deletions cut 0 bases from V and 0 bases from J, with 9 bases between. Germline lookup yields CDR1 LGHNA and CDR2 YSLEER. The CDR3 DNA is TGCGCCAGCAGCCAAGATCGTAGTAGCTCCTACGAGCAGTACTTC. Amino acids: CASSQDRSSSYEQYF.

Of note for this clone: The junction does not match germline at one end; this may be a read error. The CDR3 reads CAISGQRNYEQYF. In DNA, the CDR3 is TGTGCCATCAGTGGACAACGGAACTACGAGCAGTACTTC. The rearrangement uses TRBV6-5 and TRBJ2-7; a weak D match, TRBD1 (5 bases). The germline gives CDR1 MNHEY, CDR2 SVGAGI. The CDR3 is 13 amino acids.

This chain connects TRBV7-3 to TRBJ1-2; 7 bases align to TRBD1. Germline CDR1 reads SGHTA; CDR2 reads FQGTGA. The CDR3 has 13 amino acids. With 2 bases clipped from V and 3 bases from J, the junction kept 0 bases outside the gene matches. CDR3 DNA: TGTGCCAGCAGCTTAGGGACAGACTATGGCTACACCTTC. Translating gives CASSLGTDYGYTF.

The chain is built from TRBV7-9 and TRBJ1-2, with D possibly TRBD1 on 5 matching bases. Trimming took off 3 bases at V and 2 bases at J, with 16 bases between the two ends. Germline V gives CDR1 SEHNR, CDR2 FQNEAQ (reference sequence). The CDR3 runs 16 residues. The CDR3 protein is CASSLEDSALNYGYTF. CDR3 coding DNA: TGTGCCAGCAGCTTGGAAGACAGCGCCCTCAACTATGGCTACACCTTC.

This clone has just one count. Here the CDR3 reads CASSQSRGGSYEQYF. The CDR3 DNA follows: TGTGCCAGCAGCCAAAGTCGGGGGGGATCCTACGAGCAGTACTTC. V and J are TRBV5-4 and TRBJ2-7, with TRBD2 identical over 8 bases. V lost 4 bases, J lost 1 base, and 7 bases stayed unmatched. The CDR3 covers 15 residues. Germline CDR1 reads SGHNT; CDR2 reads YYREEE (reference sequence). Drawing the rest from reference TRBV5-4 and TRBJ2-7, the complete variable domain is ETGVTQSPTHLIKTRGQQVTLRCSSQSGHNTVSWYQQALGQGPQFIFQYYREEENGRGNFPPRFSGLQFPNYSSELNVNALELDDSALYLCASSQSRGGSYEQYFGPGTRLTVT.

Only one count was recorded for this clone. V is TRBV5-6 and J is TRBJ1-4; perhaps TRBD1 as D (5 bases). This CDR3 spans 12 amino acids. The V end was cut by 1 base, the J end by 8 bases, with 6 bases between. Germline assignment: CDR1 SGHDT and CDR2 YYEEEE. This chain's CDR3 is CASSLRGEKLFF. The CDR3, as DNA: TGTGCCAGCAGCTTGCGGGGGGAAAAACTGTTTTTT.